These T cell receptor beta chains were read from a single sample in a study of radiation and T cells in renal cell carcinoma. The table came from immunoSEQ multiplex PCR; TCRdb's copy has only in-frame clones and leaves some out. The repertoire holds 120,000 to 150,000 clones, with roughly 90% as singletons. Here the sequenced sample was blood, taken from a patient whose treatment included radiotherapy and nephrectomy. These receptors were obtained from a woman aged 50 to 60 with renal cell carcinoma. CDR3s include the opening cysteine and the closing phenylalanine or tryptophan.

13	TRBV27	CASSFGGSPEQYF
15	TRBV6-5	CASSYSGIGSTEAFF
14	TRBV5-5	CASRGYSSGNTIYF
16	TRBV9	CASSPLTQGFGYGYTF
14	TRBV10-2	CASTDRGAHYGYTF
16	TRBV9	CASSVDPTGGGNEQYF
12	TRBV6-5	CASSGYNYGYTF
13	TRBV5-1	CASSRDGQETQYF
14	TRBV19	CASRRLDVPGELFF
13	TRBV19	CASSRTGDTEAFF
15	TRBV6-5	CASSYVQGIDSPLHF
14	TRBV2	CASLNPGSNYEQYF
13	TRBV5-4	CASSFQGTDTQYF
15	TRBV12-5	CASGSGLSLVETQYF
13	TRBV19	CASSPGDRARAFF
15	TRBV18	CASSPGLADEETQYF
16	TRBV7-6	CASSLASGRYRDTQYF
15	TRBV27	CASSLVGGRIYEQYF
13	TRBV7-6	CASSLAPGVRQYF
15	TRBV7-2	CASSVGQSSNQPQHF
14	TRBV5-1	CASSLASGSDTQYF
14	TRBV19	CATSVSGGLNIQYF
17	TRBV4-2	CASSQVAHIAPYNEQFF
15	TRBV13	CASSLGGGHRDTQYF
14	TRBV7-6	CASSLWDSQETQYF
14	TRBV27	CASSLFRRTDTQYF
13	TRBV6-5	CASSYDSNQPQHF
15	TRBV28	CASSLGGRVYNEQFF
16	TRBV11-2	CASSLSPTSPRNEQFF
13	TRBV19	CASRGQSSYEQYF
14	TRBV7-2	CASRRNRYGAEAFF
14	TRBV7-9	CASSLGDRQETQYF
14	TRBV11-2	CASSLGSVVYGYTF
12	TRBV7-9	CASSLARGSPYF
15	TRBV28	CASSTGAGGSEKLFF
14	TRBV28	CASSLLGDTGELFF
13	TRBV19	CASSITVRNTIYF
14	TRBV9	CASSTGAGSYEQYF
15	TRBV5-1	CASSLGGGGGQPQHF
16	TRBV18	CASSPGGRGGTDTQYF
14	TRBV7-3	CASSLNPGTDPWYF